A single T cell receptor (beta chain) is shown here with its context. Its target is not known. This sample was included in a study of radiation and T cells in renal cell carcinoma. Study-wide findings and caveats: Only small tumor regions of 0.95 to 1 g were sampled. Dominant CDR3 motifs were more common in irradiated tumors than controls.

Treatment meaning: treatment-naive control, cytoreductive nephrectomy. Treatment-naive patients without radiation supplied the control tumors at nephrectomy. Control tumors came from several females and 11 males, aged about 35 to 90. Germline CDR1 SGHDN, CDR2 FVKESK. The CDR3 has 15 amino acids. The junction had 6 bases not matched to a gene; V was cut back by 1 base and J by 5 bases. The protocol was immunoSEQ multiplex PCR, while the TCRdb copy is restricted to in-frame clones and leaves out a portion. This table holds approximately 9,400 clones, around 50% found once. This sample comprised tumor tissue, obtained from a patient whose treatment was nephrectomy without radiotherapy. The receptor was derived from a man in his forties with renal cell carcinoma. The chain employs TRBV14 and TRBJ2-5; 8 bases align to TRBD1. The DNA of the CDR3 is TGTGCCAGCAGCCAAGTGCAGGGGGCCTGGGAGACCCAGTACTTC. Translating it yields CASSQVQGAWETQYF.